This record looks at one T cell receptor (beta chain) sequence and its context. The antigen is not known. CDR1 is LNHNV and CDR2 is YYDKDF in the germline V gene (reference sequence). CDR3 length equals 17 residues. V shed 1 base, J shed 1 base, and the junction held 8 bases outside the gene matches. The entry originates in a study of cytomegalovirus exposure and HLA in healthy donors. On the study more broadly: From HLA-typed donors, an early data release held approximately 85 million unique TCRs. Study conclusions and caveats: Prior analysis indicated that the majority of TCR beta V segments exhibited productivity approximately 87% or approximately 30% of the time. Within the data, a cluster of highly shared sequence variants was likely a sequencing artifact.

The PCR employed 60 Vbeta primers together with 13 Jbeta primers. Here immunoSEQ multiplex PCR was the method, and the copy in TCRdb shows in-frame clones only, minus some. This table holds roughly 180,000 clones, about 77% found once. The sequence came from a female donor in good health and CMV-seronegative. The V gene is TRBV15, the J gene TRBJ2-7; 9 bases are a match to TRBD1. The sequencing input was PBMCs. Here the CDR3 DNA reads TGTGCCACCAGCAGAGGAGGGACAGGGTTACCTTCCTACGAGCAGTACTTC. Protein: CATSRGGTGLPSYEQYF.